This T cell receptor (beta chain) was sequenced for a study of response to subunit inactivated influenza vaccine. Using its own MiXCR run on the RT-PCR reads, TCRdb lists one record per CDR3 protein. Counted here are around 600,000 distinct CDR3 sequences, about 10% occurring once; the ten biggest clones make up approximately 11%. The CDR3 has 17 residues. Germline V lookup: CDR1 SGHTA, CDR2 FQGNSA. Trimming removed 0 bases from V and 0 bases from J; junction bases left unmatched: 4. This clonotype was seen repeatedly, ten times or more. This same sample was also part of a study on T cells expressing NK-cell markers. From that second work: Template switching by 5'RACE with UMIs generated the TCR beta cDNA. Obtained from sorted CD3+CD56+NKG2C+, CD3+CD56+NKG2C- and CD3+CD56-NKG2C+ T cells were the TCR beta repertoires. These same clonotypes (in several donors) also led the CD3+CD56-NKG2C+ fraction.

This sequence joins TRBV7-2 and TRBJ2-2; 7 bases align to TRBD2. The sample consisted of PBMCs from blood, taken on the day of vaccination. The receptor was isolated from a man between 50 and 59 years old who received an inactivated influenza vaccine. The CDR3 loop is CASSLAASGANTGELFF. For the CDR3, the DNA is TGTGCCAGCAGCTTAGCGGCTAGCGGCGCGAACACCGGGGAGCTGTTTTTT.